Shown below are 10 T cell receptor beta chains from a single sample sequenced in a study of vaccination effects on CD4 cells after COVID-19. The repertoire was sequenced with immunoSEQ multiplex PCR; TCRdb's copy has only in-frame clones and lacks some. The sample shows 25,000 to 35,000 clones, 55% to 75% of them seen only once. ViraFEST assay sequencing came after antigen-specific CD4+ T cells were expanded with viral peptide pools. Cells that had been cultured for 9 to 10 days were the source of isolated CD4+ T cells. Infection with SARS-CoV-2 occurred in the person between March and December 2020, and PCR confirmed it. No antigen has been assigned to these receptors. The input for sequencing was CD4+ T cells from PBMCs cultured with a peptide pool, taken before COVID-19 vaccination. These receptors were obtained from a human donor who had a prior SARS-CoV-2 infection.

The chain links TRBV7-2 to TRBJ2-5, with D possibly being TRBD2 (5 bases). This CDR3 is built from 15 residues. The germline gives CDR1 SGHTA, CDR2 FQGNSA. Trimming shortened V by 5 bases and J by 2 bases, and 15 bases separated the two germline ends. CDR3 nucleotides: TGTGCCAGCAGCCAACTAGATATGAAGCAAGAGACCCAGTACTTC. It translates to CASSQLDMKQETQYF.

J is TRBJ2-1 and V is TRBV9; D remains ambiguous. The CDR3 sequence is 13 residues long. Germline CDR1 SGDLS, CDR2 YYNGEE. The V and J ends lost 1 base and 6 bases respectively, with 8 bases between them. CDR3 loop: CASSVSVGNEQFF. The CDR3 region has the DNA TGTGCCAGCAGCGTAAGCGTCGGCAATGAGCAGTTCTTC.

J is TRBJ2-1 and V is TRBV11-3; TRBD2 might be the D (9 bases). The germline gives CDR1 SGHNT, CDR2 YENEEA. The CDR3 spans 19 residues. Trimming took 4 bases from V and 2 from J, leaving 24 bases between them. DNA for the CDR3: TGTGCCAGCAGCTCAGGGCAGGGGGCAGGCGGGAGGGCCTACAATGAGCAGTTCTTC. It encodes CASSSGQGAGGRAYNEQFF.

V is TRBV18 and J is TRBJ1-5; 7 positions agree with TRBD1. V gave up 6 bases and J gave up 4 bases; unmatched junction bases: 3. Germline lookup yields CDR1 KGHSH and CDR2 LQKENI. The CDR3 consists of 13 residues. The chain's CDR3 is CASSRGQNQPQHF. Written as DNA, the CDR3 is TGTGCCAGCTCCAGGGGACAGAATCAGCCCCAGCATTTT.

The rearrangement uses TRBV2 and TRBJ2-3, with D possibly being TRBD2 (6 bases). Germline CDR1 and CDR2: SNHLY and FYNNEI. The CDR3 is made up of 11 amino acids. Trimming took off 9 bases at V and 6 bases at J, with 10 bases between the two ends. The CDR3 protein is CARWEADTQYF. CDR3 coding DNA: TGTGCCAGATGGGAGGCGGATACGCAGTATTTT. The variable domain in full, completed from reference TRBV2 and TRBJ2-3, reads EPEVTQTPSHQVTQMGQEVILRCVPISNHLYFYWYRQILGQKVEFLVSFYNNEISEKSEIFDDQFSVERPDGSNFTLKIRSTKLEDSAMYFCARWEADTQYFGPGTRLTVL.

The gene calls are TRBV11-2 and TRBJ2-3, with no clear D. This CDR3 contains 15 residues. V dropped 4 bases and J dropped 2 bases, with 13 bases sitting between them. Per germline, CDR1 SGHAT and CDR2 FQNNGV. CDR3 amino acids: CASSSRPANTDTQYF. For the CDR3, the DNA is TGTGCCAGCAGCTCAAGGCCGGCCAACACAGATACGCAGTATTTT.

The chain links TRBV6-1 to TRBJ2-4; tentative D call: TRBD1 (6 bases). The CDR3 spans 16 residues. Trimming left V 3 bases short and J 7 bases short, with 19 bases between. The germline V gene encodes CDR1 MNHNS and CDR2 SASEGT. The CDR3 nucleotides are TGTGCCAGCAGTGATTCTTTGGGGGCCCCGCCTAACATTCAGTACTTC. It is translated as CASSDSLGAPPNIQYF.

In this sample, this clone turned up once. The chain is built from TRBV11-2 and TRBJ2-2, with 7 bases identical to TRBD1. This CDR3 region has 15 residues. The V gene's germline CDR1 is SGHAT and CDR2 FQNNGV. V lost 4 bases to trimming and J lost 13 bases; unmatched junction nucleotides: 15. This CDR3 is CASSSLQGSVVGLFF. CDR3 in DNA: TGTGCCAGCAGCTCACTACAGGGGTCGGTCGTGGGGCTGTTTTTT.

The chain couples TRBV4-1 to TRBJ2-3; 10 nucleotides agree with TRBD2. V trimming: 4 bases; J trimming: 2 bases; junction bases outside the gene matches: 24. The CDR3 extends over 22 amino acids. Germline CDR1 MGHRA, CDR2 YSYEKL. The CDR3 coding sequence is TGCGCCAGCAGCCGAGCTCCCCGTCAAAAGGCAGGACTAGCGGATTCCACAGATACGCAGTATTTT. It codes for CASSRAPRQKAGLADSTDTQYF.

The gene calls are TRBV19 and TRBJ1-1; D gene unclear. V was pared by 8 bases and J by 1 base, with 11 bases between. Germline V gene lookup returns CDR1 LNHDA and CDR2 SQIVND (reference sequence). The CDR3 has 13 amino acids. CDR3 in DNA: TGTGCCAGTGCAGGACGGAAGAACACTGAAGCTTTCTTT. Its translation: CASAGRKNTEAFF.